Shown below are 22 T cell receptor beta chains from a single sample sequenced in a study of blood T cell repertoires in COVID-19. The method was immunoSEQ multiplex PCR; TCRdb's version includes in-frame clones alone and lacks a portion of them. The sample holds 75,000 to 100,000 clones; over 70% are singletons and the top ten take about 4.4%. The sample consisted of peripheral blood. The receptors here all came from a man between 60 and 75 years old with acute or convalescent COVID-19.

The gene calls are TRBV5-6 and TRBJ2-3, with 7 bases lining up with TRBD1. J was trimmed by 5 bases and V by 2 bases; bases with no gene match: 8. The CDR3 is 15 amino acids. Per the germline V gene, CDR1 is SGHDT and CDR2 is YYEEEE. The CDR3 nucleotides are TGTGCCAGCAGCTTTACAGGGGTATGGGGAGATACGCAGTATTTT. Translated, it gives CASSFTGVWGDTQYF.

The V gene is TRBV15, the J gene TRBJ2-2; D gene uncertain. The CDR3 runs 17 residues. Trimming took off 1 base at V and 2 bases at J, with 14 bases between the two ends. Germline values: CDR1 LNHNV, CDR2 YYDKDF (reference sequence). The CDR3 loop is CATSRVELGVNTGELFF. The CDR3 DNA is TGTGCCACCAGCAGAGTGGAGCTAGGAGTAAACACCGGGGAGCTGTTTTTT.

The V call is TRBV19, the J call TRBJ2-3; 11 bases are shared with TRBD2. J was trimmed by 4 bases and V by 3 bases; bases with no gene match: 12. In germline, CDR1 is LNHDA, CDR2 SQIVND (reference sequence). CDR3 length equals 18 residues. CDR3 in DNA: TGTGCCAGTAGTATCGGGATAGCGGGAGGGCGTCGCTCAGATACGCAGTATTTT. Translation gives CASSIGIAGGRRSDTQYF.

This chain links TRBV5-1 with TRBJ2-7; 7 nucleotides align to TRBD2. Losses at the gene ends were 2 bases for V and 4 bases for J; bases not matched to a gene: 6. This CDR3 is built from 14 residues. Germline V gene data show CDR1 as SGHRS and CDR2 as YFSETQ. The CDR3 nucleotides are TGCGCCAGCAGCTTCGGGGGAGGGCCTTACGAGCAGTACTTC. Protein product: CASSFGGGPYEQYF.

The chain carries TRBV11-3 and TRBJ2-5; TRBD1 might be the D (6 bases). Germline CDR1 is SGHNT and CDR2 is YENEEA. The CDR3 runs to 15 residues. Trimming shortened V by 5 bases and J by 2 bases, and 15 bases separated the two germline ends. The CDR3 reads CASSPGQGLQETQYF. In DNA form, the CDR3 reads TGTGCCAGCAGCCCGGGACAAGGCCTACAAGAGACCCAGTACTTC. The full variable domain, with the rest looked up from reference TRBV11-3 and TRBJ2-5, is EAGVVQSPRYKIIEKKQPVAFWCNPISGHNTLYWYLQNLGQGPELLIRYENEEAVDDSQLPKDRFSAERLKGVDSTLKIQPAELGDSAVYLCASSPGQGLQETQYFGPGTRLLVL.

This clone was observed at least ten times. The identical CDR3 is also encoded by other nucleotide sequences in the sample. The gene calls are TRBV3-1 (or the pseudogene TRBV3-2) and TRBJ1-2; perhaps TRBD1 as D (5 bases). The CDR3 runs 11 residues. Germline CDR1 and CDR2: LGHDT and YNNKEL (reference sequence). V lost 4 bases, J lost 6 bases, and 6 bases lay in between. The DNA for the CDR3 is TGTGCCAGCAGCCTAGGGGATGGCTACACCTTC. It encodes CASSLGDGYTF.

This clone was counted once. The J gene is TRBJ1-3, the V gene TRBV12-5, with TRBD1 as a possible D gene (5 bases). The CDR3 length is 14 residues. The V gene's germline CDR1 is LGHNT and CDR2 FRNRAP. V shed 6 bases and J shed 0 bases, with 9 bases lying between them. The DNA for the CDR3 is TGTGCTAGTGGGCGGGGGTCCTCTGGAAACACCATATATTTT. Its protein is CASGRGSSGNTIYF.

This clone was recorded once. The chain recombines TRBV28 with TRBJ1-3; 10 positions agree with TRBD1. Per the germline V gene, CDR1 is MDHEN and CDR2 is SYDVKM. V lost 5 bases to trimming and J lost 0 bases; unmatched junction nucleotides: 4. The CDR3 covers 16 residues. The CDR3 loop reads CASSMGQGNSGNTIYF. The CDR3 coding sequence is TGTGCCAGCAGTATGGGACAGGGGAACTCTGGAAACACCATATATTTT. Variable domain in full (rest from reference TRBV28 and TRBJ1-3): DVKVTQSSRYLVKRTGEKVFLECVQDMDHENMFWYRQDPGLGLRLIYFSYDVKMKEKGDIPEGYSVSREKKERFSLILESASTNQTSMYLCASSMGQGNSGNTIYFGEGSWLTVV.

This clone appeared once. This sequence joins TRBV4-1 and TRBJ2-7, with 10 positions matching TRBD2. V shed 4 bases and J 2 bases; nucleotides not matched to a gene: 8. The germline V gene encodes CDR1 MGHRA and CDR2 YSYEKL. CDR3 length equals 16 residues. CDR3 region: CASSPRTGTSAYEQYF. DNA of the CDR3: TGCGCCAGCAGCCCACGCACCGGGACTAGCGCCTACGAGCAGTACTTC.

This clone was found a few times. The chain employs TRBV11-2 and TRBJ2-5; 9 nucleotides match TRBD2. V lost 2 bases and J lost 5; bases outside the gene matches: 9. The germline V gene encodes CDR1 SGHAT and CDR2 FQNNGV. This CDR3 is 16 amino acids long. CDR3 DNA sequence: TGTGCCAGCAGCTTATATAGCGGTGCGGGGGGGGAGACCCAGTACTTC. Translating it yields CASSLYSGAGGETQYF. Full variable domain (remainder filled in from reference TRBV11-2 and TRBJ2-5): EAGVAQSPRYKIIEKRQSVAFWCNPISGHATLYWYQQILGQGPKLLIQFQNNGVVDDSQLPKDRFSAERLKGVDSTLKIQPAKLEDSAVYLCASSLYSGAGGETQYFGPGTRLLVL.

J is TRBJ1-1 and V is TRBV19, with 12 bases lining up with TRBD1. With 7 bases clipped from V and 6 bases from J, the junction kept 3 bases outside the gene matches. Germline V gives CDR1 LNHDA, CDR2 SQIVND (reference sequence). CDR3 length: 13 amino acids. In nucleotides, the CDR3 is TGTGCCAGTACCGGGACAGGGGGCTCTGAAGCTTTCTTT. Protein product: CASTGTGGSEAFF.

The gene calls are TRBV9 and TRBJ2-2; 13 nucleotides agree with TRBD2. V lost 3 bases to trimming and J lost 5 bases; unmatched junction nucleotides: 4. Germline loops: CDR1 SGDLS, CDR2 YYNGEE. This CDR3 spans 16 amino acids. CDR3 DNA: TGTGCCAGCAGCGAGGGACTAGCGGGAAGAACCGGGGAGCTGTTTTTT. This encodes CASSEGLAGRTGELFF.

This rearrangement joins TRBV6-5 to TRBJ2-7, with D maybe TRBD2 (5 bases). This CDR3 region has 14 residues. Between the trimmed V and J ends, which lost 7 bases and 0 bases, there was a span of 13 bases. CDR1 and CDR2 from the germline V gene are MNHEY and SVGAGI. The CDR3 coding sequence is TGTGCCAGCACCCGGACTGAAAGCTCCTACGAGCAGTACTTC. Amino acids: CASTRTESSYEQYF.

The rearrangement joins TRBV6-4 to TRBJ2-1, with 10 bases fitting TRBD2. The CDR3 contains 14 residues. Trimming took 10 bases from V and 4 from J; bases not matched to a gene: 7. CDR1 MRHNA and CDR2 SNTAGT come from the germline V gene. CDR3 sequence (DNA): TGTGCCACCAAAATAGCGGGAGGTTACAATGAGCAGTTCTTC. Protein: CATKIAGGYNEQFF.

The V and J genes are TRBV5-1 and TRBJ2-3, with D maybe TRBD1 (5 bases). V lost 0 bases and J lost 1, with 12 bases in between. Germline V gene data show CDR1 as SGHRS and CDR2 as YFSETQ. The CDR3 runs 16 residues. The CDR3 protein is CASSLAGLIRTDTQYF. CDR3 nucleotides: TGCGCCAGCAGCTTGGCAGGGTTGATACGCACAGATACGCAGTATTTT.

This chain connects TRBV9 to TRBJ2-2; D unclear. The ends were cut back, 0 bases at V and 0 bases at J, with 12 bases in the middle. Looked up from germline, CDR1 is SGDLS and CDR2 is YYNGEE. The CDR3 covers 17 residues. CDR3 coding DNA: TGTGCCAGCAGCGTAGTTCCACTTACCACGAACACCGGGGAGCTGTTTTTT. Encoded protein: CASSVVPLTTNTGELFF.

This chain links TRBV5-4 with TRBJ2-7, with a tentative D call TRBD2 (7 bases). Germline lookup yields CDR1 SGHNT and CDR2 YYREEE (reference sequence). The CDR3 loop spans 20 amino acids. Between the trimmed V and J ends, which lost 4 bases and 0 bases, there was a span of 29 bases. DNA of the CDR3: TGTGCCAGCAGCCCAATCCCGGGAGGACTCTTCGAAGGGGGCTCCTACGAGCAGTACTTC. This translates into CASSPIPGGLFEGGSYEQYF.

The genes are TRBV20-1 and TRBJ2-5; TRBD1 aligns across 7 bases. Germline V CDR1 and CDR2: DFQATT, SNEGSKA (reference sequence). The CDR3 extends over 11 amino acids. The ends lost 7 bases at V and 5 bases at J; junction bases unmatched: 4. As DNA, the CDR3 is TGCAGTGGGGGCAGGGGGGAGACCCAGTACTTC. Residues: CSGGRGETQYF.

J is TRBJ1-1 and V is TRBV21-1; whether TRBD1, the table's D call, matches the DNA was not checked. TRBV21-1 is a pseudogene locus. This CDR3 has 16 residues. CDR3 bases: TGTGCCAGCAGCACCCCCATAAATACAGGGAACACTGAAGCTTTCTTT. Encoded protein: CASSTPINTGNTEAFF.

J is TRBJ2-1 and V is TRBV10-3; 11 bases are a match to TRBD2. CDR3 length equals 15 residues. Losses at the gene ends were 6 bases for V and 9 bases for J; bases not matched to a gene: 10. Germline-derived CDR1 and CDR2 are ENHRY and SYGVKD. The CDR3 nucleotides read TGTGCCATCAGCTCGGGACTAGCGGAATTATTTGAGCAGTTCTTC. This codes for CAISSGLAELFEQFF.

This clone was observed a handful of times. V gene TRBV7-2 combines with J gene TRBJ1-6, with no clear D. Per germline, CDR1 SGHTA and CDR2 FQGNSA. The CDR3 loop spans 18 amino acids. Trimming stripped 1 base from V and 4 bases from J, with 17 bases between. The CDR3 region has the DNA TGTGCCAGCAGCTTAGAGAGACACACTACGGGGTATAATTCACCCCTCCACTTT. As protein: CASSLERHTTGYNSPLHF. Looking up the rest from reference TRBV7-2 and TRBJ1-6 gives the full variable domain: GAGVSQSPSNKVTEKGKDVELRCDPISGHTALYWYRQSLGQGLEFLIYFQGNSAPDKSGLPSDRFSAERTGGSVSTLTIQRTQQEDSAVYLCASSLERHTTGYNSPLHFGNGTRLTVT.

J is TRBJ2-5 and V is TRBV5-1; 14 bases are shared with TRBD2. The CDR3 totals 15 residues. With V trimmed by 5 bases and J by 5 bases, 5 bases remained unmatched. Germline V gives CDR1 SGHRS, CDR2 YFSETQ. CDR3 nucleotides: TGCGCCAGCAGGGGACTAGCGGGAGTACGGGAGACCCAGTACTTC. It codes for CASRGLAGVRETQYF. Full variable domain (outside the CDR3, taken from reference TRBV5-1 and TRBJ2-5): KAGVTQTPRYLIKTRGQQVTLSCSPISGHRSVSWYQQTPGQGLQFLFEYFSETQRNKGNFPGRFSGRQFSNSRSEMNVSTLELGDSALYLCASRGLAGVRETQYFGPGTRLLVL.